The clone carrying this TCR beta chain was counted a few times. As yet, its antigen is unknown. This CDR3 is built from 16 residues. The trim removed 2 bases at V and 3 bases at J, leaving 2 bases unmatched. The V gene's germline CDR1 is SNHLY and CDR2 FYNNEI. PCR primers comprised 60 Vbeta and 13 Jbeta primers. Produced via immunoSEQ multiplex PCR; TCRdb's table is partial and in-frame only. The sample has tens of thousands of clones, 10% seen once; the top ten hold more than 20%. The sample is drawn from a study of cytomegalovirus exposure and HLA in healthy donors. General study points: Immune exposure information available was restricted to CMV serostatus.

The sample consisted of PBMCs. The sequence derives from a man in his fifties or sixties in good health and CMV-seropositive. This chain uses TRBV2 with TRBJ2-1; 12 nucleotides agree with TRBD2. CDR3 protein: CASSELTSGGYNEQFF. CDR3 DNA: TGTGCCAGCAGTGAACTGACTAGCGGGGGCTACAATGAGCAGTTCTTC.